The subject of this entry is one TCR beta chain. The data were taken from a study of blood T cell repertoires in COVID-19. This CDR3 comprises 13 residues. Trimming took off 6 bases at V and 4 bases at J, with 12 bases between the two ends. Assay used: immunoSEQ multiplex PCR; TCRdb lists only in-frame clones, some missing. This table holds under 150,000 clones, 80% to 90% found once. The receptor's source is a woman aged 50 to 65 who had recovered from COVID-19. Sequencing used PBMCs or T cells enriched from blood (not recorded which). The chain carries TRBV12-3 or TRBV12-4 and TRBJ1-2, with a tentative D call TRBD1 (6 bases). The CDR3 DNA reads TGTGCCAGCAGCTCGGACAGAGCCTATGGCTACACCTTC. Translation gives CASSSDRAYGYTF.